This T cell receptor (beta chain) appears in the sequencing data of a study of blood T cell repertoires in COVID-19. Turning to the study itself: There were acute and convalescent COVID-19 samples, and they came from the United States, Italy and Spain. The analysed material was cDNA or gDNA that came from T cells, B-cell-depleted T cells, or PBMCs.

Participants spanned ages about 18 to 95 years and resided in fewer than 30 US areas. Allocation to cohorts depended on clinical history reported by the participants. The repertoire was sequenced with immunoSEQ multiplex PCR; TCRdb's copy has only in-frame clones and lacks some. The sample records around 220,000 clones, around 81% being singletons. The specimen was PBMCs or T cells enriched from blood (not recorded which). The receptor comes from a woman aged 35 to 49 with acute COVID-19.

CDR3 bases: TGTGCCAGCTCACCCCCCCCCGCTGGGGCCAACGTCCTGACTTTC. This translates into CASSPPPAGANVLTF. The rearrangement links TRBV18 to TRBJ2-6; unclear D gene. The CDR3 has 15 amino acids. In germline, CDR1 is KGHSH, CDR2 LQKENI. V was shortened by 3 bases and J by 2 bases, with 8 bases between the two germline ends.